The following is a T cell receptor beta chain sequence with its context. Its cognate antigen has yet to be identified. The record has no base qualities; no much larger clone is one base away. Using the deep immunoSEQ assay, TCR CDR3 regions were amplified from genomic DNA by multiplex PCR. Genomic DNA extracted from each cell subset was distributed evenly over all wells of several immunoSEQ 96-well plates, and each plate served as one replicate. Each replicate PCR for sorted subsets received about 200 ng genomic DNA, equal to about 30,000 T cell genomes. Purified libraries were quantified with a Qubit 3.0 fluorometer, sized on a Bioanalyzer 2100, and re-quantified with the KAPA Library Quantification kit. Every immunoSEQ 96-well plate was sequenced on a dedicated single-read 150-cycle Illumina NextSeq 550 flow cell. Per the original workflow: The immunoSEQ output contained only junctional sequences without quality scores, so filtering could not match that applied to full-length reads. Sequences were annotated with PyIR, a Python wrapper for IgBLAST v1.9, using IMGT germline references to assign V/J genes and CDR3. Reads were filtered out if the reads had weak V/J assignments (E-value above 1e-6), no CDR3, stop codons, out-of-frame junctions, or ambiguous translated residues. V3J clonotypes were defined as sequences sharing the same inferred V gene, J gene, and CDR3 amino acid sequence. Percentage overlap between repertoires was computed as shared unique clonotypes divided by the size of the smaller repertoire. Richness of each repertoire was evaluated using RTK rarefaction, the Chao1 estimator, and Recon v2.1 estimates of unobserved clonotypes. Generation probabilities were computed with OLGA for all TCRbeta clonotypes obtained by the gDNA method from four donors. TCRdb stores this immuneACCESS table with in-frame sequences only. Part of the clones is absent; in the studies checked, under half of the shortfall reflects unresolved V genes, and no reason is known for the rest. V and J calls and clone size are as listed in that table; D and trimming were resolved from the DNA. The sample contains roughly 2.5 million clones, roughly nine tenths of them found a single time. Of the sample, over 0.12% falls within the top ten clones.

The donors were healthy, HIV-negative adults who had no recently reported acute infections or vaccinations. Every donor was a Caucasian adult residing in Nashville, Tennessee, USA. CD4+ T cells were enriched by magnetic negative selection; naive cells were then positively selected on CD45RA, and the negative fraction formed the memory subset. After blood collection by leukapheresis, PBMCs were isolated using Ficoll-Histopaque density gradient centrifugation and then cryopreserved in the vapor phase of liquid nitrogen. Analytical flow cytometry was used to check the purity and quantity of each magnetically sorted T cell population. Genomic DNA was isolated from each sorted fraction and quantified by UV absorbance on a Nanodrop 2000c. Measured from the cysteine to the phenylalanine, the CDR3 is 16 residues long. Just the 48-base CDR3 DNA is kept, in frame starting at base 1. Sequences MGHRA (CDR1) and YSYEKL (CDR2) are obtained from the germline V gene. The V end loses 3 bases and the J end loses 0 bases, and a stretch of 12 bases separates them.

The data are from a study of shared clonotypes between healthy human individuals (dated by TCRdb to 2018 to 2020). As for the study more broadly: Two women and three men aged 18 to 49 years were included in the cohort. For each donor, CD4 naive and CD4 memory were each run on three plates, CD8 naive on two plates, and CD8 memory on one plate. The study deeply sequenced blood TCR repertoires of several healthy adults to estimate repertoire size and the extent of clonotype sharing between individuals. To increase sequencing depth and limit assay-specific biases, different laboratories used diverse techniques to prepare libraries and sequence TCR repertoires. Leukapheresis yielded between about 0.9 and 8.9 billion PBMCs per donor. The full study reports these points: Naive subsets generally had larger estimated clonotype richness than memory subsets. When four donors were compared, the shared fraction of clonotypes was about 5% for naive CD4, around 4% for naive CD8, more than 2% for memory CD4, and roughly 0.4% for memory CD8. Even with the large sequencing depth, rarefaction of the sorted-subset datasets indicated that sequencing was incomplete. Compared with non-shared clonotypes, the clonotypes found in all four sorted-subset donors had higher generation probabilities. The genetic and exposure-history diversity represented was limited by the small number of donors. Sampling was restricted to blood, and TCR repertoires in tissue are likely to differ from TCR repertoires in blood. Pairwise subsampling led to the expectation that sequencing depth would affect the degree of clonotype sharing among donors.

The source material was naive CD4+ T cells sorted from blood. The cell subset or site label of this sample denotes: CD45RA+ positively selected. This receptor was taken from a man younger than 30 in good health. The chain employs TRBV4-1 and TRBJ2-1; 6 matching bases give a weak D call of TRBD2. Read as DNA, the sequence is TGCGCCAGCAGCCAGTCTAGCGCGAGCTCCTACAATGAGCAGTTCTTC. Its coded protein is CASSQSSASSYNEQFF.